These 14 T cell receptor beta chains were all obtained from the same sample, sequenced in a study of control samples from healthy donors and cancer patients. Here immunoSEQ multiplex PCR was the method, and the copy in TCRdb shows in-frame clones only, minus some. Counted here are more than 65,000 clones, roughly 90% occurring once; the ten biggest clones make up 1.9%. Material for sequencing was PBMCs. These receptors all come from a woman aged 55-69 years with head and neck cancer.

The CDR3 here is CASSLRGPDTQYF. The CDR3 coding sequence is TGTGCCAGCAGCTTAAGGGGACCAGATACGCAGTATTTT. The rearrangement links TRBV7-3 to TRBJ2-3; either TRBD1 or TRBD2 may fit D (5 bases each). V lost 1 base and J 4 bases, leaving 6 bases between the germline ends. Germline V gene sequence: CDR1 SGHTA, CDR2 FQGTGA. This CDR3 has 13 residues.

This clone was seen only once. The CDR3 DNA is TGCAGTGCCAGTCAACAGACAACCTATGGCTACACCTTC. The encoded protein is CSASQQTTYGYTF. The chain links TRBV20-1 to TRBJ1-2; D call uncertain. V was clipped by 6 bases and J by 4 bases, with 15 bases between them. Germline CDR1 DFQATT, CDR2 SNEGSKA (reference sequence). CDR3 size: 13 residues.

This chain joins TRBV6-6 and TRBJ2-7; D might be TRBD2 (5 bases). V lost 1 base and J lost 2, with 6 bases in between. The CDR3 spans 13 residues. The V gene's germline CDR1 is MNHNY and CDR2 SVGAGI (reference sequence). The CDR3 spells CASSYLGAYEQYF. CDR3 sequence (DNA): TGTGCCAGCAGTTACTTGGGAGCCTACGAGCAGTACTTC.

This chain connects TRBV10-3 to TRBJ2-1; TRBD2 matches at 10 bases. V lost 7 bases and J lost 16; bases outside the gene matches: 22. This CDR3 spans 16 amino acids. The germline gives CDR1 ENHRY, CDR2 SYGVKD. The CDR3 reads CAINKQGSPSSGSLFF. CDR3 DNA: TGTGCCATCAACAAACAGGGGTCCCCCTCTAGCGGGAGTCTCTTCTTC.

The chain is built from TRBV5-1 and TRBJ1-3; D remains unclear. V was trimmed by 4 bases and J by 4 bases, leaving 15 bases between them. The CDR3 extends over 15 amino acids. Germline V CDR1 and CDR2: SGHRS, YFSETQ. The CDR3 protein is CASSPTKALGNTIYF. The CDR3 region has the DNA TGCGCCAGCAGCCCGACAAAGGCCCTGGGAAACACCATATATTTT.

This chain connects TRBV9 to TRBJ2-7; D may be TRBD2 (6 bases). Per germline, CDR1 SGDLS and CDR2 YYNGEE. The germline V and J ends were trimmed by 4 bases and 5 bases, with 10 bases remaining between them. The CDR3 is made up of 12 amino acids. The CDR3 region is CASSRASDEQYF. The CDR3 DNA sequence: TGTGCCAGCAGCAGGGCTAGCGACGAGCAGTACTTC.

The chain couples TRBV15 to TRBJ1-1; 8 nucleotides match TRBD1. V shed 4 bases and J 1 base; nucleotides not matched to a gene: 5. Germline CDR1 is LNHNV and CDR2 is YYDKDF (reference sequence). The CDR3 contains 15 residues. CDR3 amino acids: CATSKRQGPNTEAFF. CDR3 coding DNA: TGTGCCACCAGCAAGAGACAGGGGCCGAACACTGAAGCTTTCTTT.

This chain joins TRBV15 and TRBJ1-6, with unresolved D. Germline lookup yields CDR1 LNHNV and CDR2 YYDKDF (reference sequence). The CDR3 is 11 amino acids. Trimming shortened V by 5 bases and J by 9 bases, and 5 bases separated the two germline ends. CDR3 nucleotides: TGTGCCACCAGCGTTATTTCACCCCTCCACTTT. Translation gives CATSVISPLHF.

The chain joins TRBV29-1 to TRBJ2-1; possibly TRBD1 for D (6 bases). Trimming pared 5 bases from V and 9 bases from J, leaving 17 bases between. CDR1 SQVTM and CDR2 ANQGSEA come from the germline V gene. There are 13 residues in the CDR3. The CDR3 region has the DNA TGCAGCGTTACCAGGATTGGGGGCGGTGAGCAGTTCTTC. The encoded protein is CSVTRIGGGEQFF.

The chain links TRBV30 to TRBJ1-1; D unresolved. The CDR3 is made up of 12 amino acids. Trimming shortened V by 0 bases and J by 6 bases, and 8 bases separated the two germline ends. Germline V gene data show CDR1 as GTSNPN and CDR2 as SVGIG (reference sequence). For the CDR3, the DNA is TGTGCCTGGAGTGTATCCCCAGCTGAAGCTTTCTTT. It translates to CAWSVSPAEAFF.

V and J are TRBV11-3 and TRBJ2-3; D ambiguous. V was shortened by 5 bases and J by 8 bases, with 11 bases between the two germline ends. The germline gives CDR1 SGHNT, CDR2 YENEEA. The CDR3 consists of 12 residues. Written as DNA, the CDR3 is TGTGCCAGCAGCCTCGAGGACGGTACGCAGTATTTT. Its protein is CASSLEDGTQYF.

The V gene is TRBV27, the J gene TRBJ2-1, with 8 bases identical to TRBD2. This CDR3 contains 13 residues. The V gene's germline CDR1 is MNHEY and CDR2 SMNVEV (reference sequence). V was pared by 8 bases and J by 9 bases, with 9 bases of the junction left unmatched. CDR3 residues: CASGFGGGGEQFF. The DNA of the CDR3 is TGTGCCAGCGGATTCGGGGGGGGTGGTGAGCAGTTCTTC.

The table lists this clone with a count of one. This chain connects TRBV25-1 to TRBJ2-5; D perhaps matches TRBD1 (5 bases). The germline V and J ends were trimmed by 2 bases and 3 bases, with 13 bases remaining between them. The CDR3 has 15 residues. The germline V gene has CDR1 MGHDK and CDR2 SYGVNS. The CDR3 coding sequence is TGTGCCAGCAGTGAAATTAGGGGAATAAAAGAGACCCAGTACTTC. Amino acid sequence: CASSEIRGIKETQYF.

The rearrangement uses TRBV7-3 and TRBJ2-1, with 8 nucleotides matching TRBD2. The ends lost 5 bases at V and 6 bases at J; junction bases unmatched: 12. CDR3 length: 16 residues. Germline V lookup: CDR1 SGHTA, CDR2 FQGTGA. For the CDR3, the DNA is TGTGCCAGCAGCCCAAACCGGGGGGGGCAGCTCAATGAGCAGTTCTTC. Residues: CASSPNRGGQLNEQFF.